Listed here are 14 T cell receptor beta chains from one sample, sequenced in a study of human T cells and chemical hapten exposure. Time point defined: patch test 1, 2 weeks after DPC sensitization. The treatment: therapeutic diphenylcyclopropenone sensitization with weekly scalp DPC. Using its own MiXCR run on the RACE reads, TCRdb lists one record per CDR3 protein. The sample gives 55,000 to 85,000 distinct CDR3 sequences, roughly 9.2% of which show up once; less than 4% is in the top ten. The sequencing used whole blood, collected in connection with sensitization to the hapten diphenylcyclopropenone (DPC). The receptors originated from a woman in her thirties or forties with alopecia areata. Some clones in this sample may be carry-over from other donors' samples.

This clonotype was seen a few times. This chain links TRBV7-2 with TRBJ1-1; unclear D gene. Germline loops: CDR1 SGHTA, CDR2 FQGNSA. Trimming cost V 4 bases and J 0 bases, with 9 bases left between them. The CDR3 length is 14 residues. The CDR3 sequence is CASSSGRLNTEAFF. CDR3 nucleotides: TGTGCCAGCAGCTCCGGGAGATTGAACACTGAAGCTTTCTTT.

In its sample, this clonotype was seen many times. The chain couples TRBV7-8 to TRBJ1-6; unclear D gene. CDR1 SGHVS and CDR2 FQNEAQ come from the germline V gene. The CDR3 runs 12 residues. Trimming took 1 base from V and 9 from J, leaving 4 bases between them. CDR3 bases: TGTGCCAGCAGCTTAGGCCCTTCACCCCTCCACTTT. Protein: CASSLGPSPLHF.

At least ten counts were recorded for this clonotype. This chain uses TRBV7-6 with TRBJ1-2; unclear D gene. Trimming stripped 5 bases from V and 7 bases from J, with 14 bases between. This CDR3 contains 13 residues. Germline V gene lookup returns CDR1 SGHVS and CDR2 FNYEAQ. CDR3 sequence: CASSPSVGGGYTF. The DNA for the CDR3 is TGTGCCAGCAGCCCCTCCGTGGGCGGTGGCTACACCTTC.

This clonotype was seen at least ten times. V gene TRBV20-1 combines with J gene TRBJ2-7; TRBD1 matches at 9 bases. The germline V gene has CDR1 DFQATT and CDR2 SNEGSKA (reference sequence). After removal of 1 base from V and 9 bases from J, the junction contained 10 bases not matched to a gene. The CDR3 contains 14 residues. Here the CDR3 DNA reads TGCAGTGCTAGAGTTCCCGGGACAGGGACTGGGCAGTACTTC. Encoded protein: CSARVPGTGTGQYF.

The chain is built from TRBV6-2 or TRBV6-3 and TRBJ1-1; D is perhaps TRBD1 (5 bases). The germline CDR1 and CDR2 sequences are MNHEY and SVGEGT. The V and J ends lost 0 bases and 4 bases respectively, with 18 bases between them. This CDR3 contains 17 residues. The CDR3 DNA follows: TGTGCCAGCAGTTACTCGAAGGCAGGGAAGGTATTCACTGAAGCTTTCTTT. This sequence encodes CASSYSKAGKVFTEAFF.

This clonotype occurred many times. The chain links TRBV5-6 to TRBJ1-1; D ambiguous. V shed 0 bases and J shed 6 bases, with 9 bases lying between them. The CDR3 loop spans 13 amino acids. Germline assignment: CDR1 SGHDT and CDR2 YYEEEE. The CDR3 nucleotides are TGTGCCAGCAGCTTGGAGCCTACCGCTGAAGCTTTCTTT. Translating it yields CASSLEPTAEAFF.

This clonotype was picked up many times. The chain employs TRBV29-1 and TRBJ1-1; possible D gene TRBD1, 6 bases. The germline V gene has CDR1 SQVTM and CDR2 ANQGSEA. The CDR3 covers 14 residues. V was trimmed by 2 bases and J by 7 bases, leaving 17 bases between them. This CDR3 reads CSVEYSDSGIEAFF. The CDR3 bases are TGCAGCGTTGAATATTCGGACAGTGGGATTGAAGCTTTCTTT.

The chain couples TRBV7-6 to TRBJ2-4, with D possibly being TRBD2 (6 bases). CDR1 and CDR2 (germline): SGHVS, FNYEAQ. The V and J ends lost 1 base and 7 bases respectively, with 14 bases between them. The CDR3 spans 15 residues. The chain's CDR3 is CASSLEEGFGNIQYF. CDR3 nucleotide sequence: TGTGCCAGCAGCTTAGAGGAGGGGTTCGGGAACATTCAGTACTTC.

This clonotype was recorded many times. The chain combines TRBV7-9 with TRBJ2-7, with a weak D call TRBD2 (5 bases). Germline CDR1 SEHNR, CDR2 FQNEAQ (reference sequence). This CDR3 has 13 amino acids. V was cut by 4 bases and J by 3 bases, with 10 bases left in between. The CDR3 coding sequence is TGTGCCAGCAGCTATGGACTGTTCTACGAGCAGTACTTC. This translates into CASSYGLFYEQYF.

This clonotype appeared a few times. The rearrangement joins TRBV7-2 to TRBJ2-2, with 7 bases that match TRBD1. Germline V lookup: CDR1 SGHTA, CDR2 FQGNSA. V was pared by 1 base and J by 5 bases, with 10 bases of the junction left unmatched. This CDR3 spans 17 amino acids. The CDR3, as DNA: TGTGCCAGCAGCTTAGTACAGACAGGGCCGGGGACCGGGGAGCTGTTTTTT. Translating it yields CASSLVQTGPGTGELFF.

This clonotype has more than one count but fewer than ten. The rearrangement uses TRBV29-1 and TRBJ1-1, with a possible D match to TRBD1 (5 bases). V gave up 7 bases and J gave up 1 base, with 10 bases separating them. This CDR3 contains 12 residues. The germline gives CDR1 SQVTM, CDR2 ANQGSEA. The CDR3 sequence is CSAHTGNTEAFF. The CDR3 DNA sequence: TGCAGCGCTCACACAGGGAACACTGAAGCTTTCTTT.

This clonotype occurred a few times. The genes are TRBV19 and TRBJ1-5; the match to TRBD1 covers 9 bases. This CDR3 is 16 amino acids long. J was trimmed by 2 bases and V by 5 bases; bases with no gene match: 7. Germline assignment: CDR1 LNHDA and CDR2 SQIVND (reference sequence). The CDR3 DNA is TGTGCCAGTAGTCTATCCCGGACAGGGGGCAATCAGCCCCAGCATTTT. It yields the protein CASSLSRTGGNQPQHF.

The genes are TRBV9 and TRBJ1-1; unclear D gene. V lost 4 bases and J lost 2, with 9 bases in between. Germline loops: CDR1 SGDLS, CDR2 YYNGEE. This CDR3 contains 13 residues. This CDR3 reads CASSLQINTEAFF. Written as DNA, the CDR3 is TGTGCCAGCAGCTTACAGATTAACACTGAAGCTTTCTTT.

This clonotype has at least ten counts. The J gene is TRBJ2-2, the V gene TRBV7-9; D is ambiguous. V shed 3 bases and J shed 7 bases, with 3 bases lying between them. The CDR3 runs to 11 residues. From germline, CDR1 is SEHNR and CDR2 FQNEAQ (reference sequence). CDR3 region: CASSFGGELFF. For the CDR3, the DNA is TGTGCCAGCAGCTTTGGCGGGGAGCTGTTTTTT.